This T cell receptor beta chain stems from a study of long-term antiretroviral therapy in people with HIV. CDR3 size: 15 residues. From germline, CDR1 is SGHRS and CDR2 YFSETQ. The ends lost 4 bases at V and 1 base at J; junction bases unmatched: 7. United States facilities provided treatment to all participants with HIV. Comments on this clone: Its matching antigen is unknown.

Study-wide points: Collection of the blood, which took place between the mid-2000s and the late 2010s, possibly occurred under older ART regimens.

A v3.0 immunoSEQ assay was performed at survey level. Clones were read by immunoSEQ multiplex PCR, and TCRdb kept only the in-frame ones, dropping some. The repertoire holds about 34,000 clones, with roughly 94% as singletons. This receptor was identified in a woman aged 50 to 65 with HIV. The sample consisted of unsorted PBMCs, taken more than 5 years after starting antiretroviral therapy. The chain links TRBV5-1 to TRBJ2-7; TRBD1 matches at 8 bases. The CDR3 sequence: CASSPGQGTSYEQYF. In DNA, the CDR3 is TGCGCCAGCAGCCCCGGACAGGGAACTTCCTACGAGCAGTACTTC.